These T cell receptor beta chains were read from a single sample in a study of response to subunit inactivated influenza vaccine. Each CDR3 protein gets one entry after TCRdb re-called the RT-PCR reads with MiXCR. In the table there are around 850,000 distinct CDR3 sequences, approximately 17% of which are singletons. Source: PBMCs from blood, taken 5 days after vaccination. These receptors were taken from a man between 45 and 60 years old who received an inactivated influenza vaccine. CDR3s leave out the opening cysteine and the closing phenylalanine or tryptophan.

J gene: TRBJ1-5; V gene: TRBV12-3/TRBV12-4; CDR3 protein: ASRTGAGDRYSNQPQH
J gene: TRBJ2-3; V gene: TRBV10-3; CDR3 protein: AISDLAGITTDTQY
J gene: TRBJ1-1; V gene: TRBV28; CDR3 protein: ASSSGGVAEAF
J gene: TRBJ1-4; V gene: TRBV2; CDR3 protein: ASRELDRAGGEKLF
J gene: TRBJ1-5; V gene: TRBV20-1; CDR3 protein: SASKGNQPQH
J gene: TRBJ1-1; V gene: TRBV12-3/TRBV12-4; CDR3 protein: ASSKTMNTEAF
J gene: TRBJ2-7; V gene: TRBV27; CDR3 protein: ASSPRLFAYEQY
J gene: TRBJ2-1; V gene: TRBV11-3; CDR3 protein: ASSTRDRGSNEQF
J gene: TRBJ2-7; V gene: TRBV7-9; CDR3 protein: ASSPEDSTYEQY
J gene: TRBJ2-1; V gene: TRBV12-3/TRBV12-4; CDR3 protein: ASSLYVWSGRGDEQF
J gene: TRBJ1-6; V gene: TRBV4-1; CDR3 protein: ASSQVGARSLH
J gene: TRBJ1-3; V gene: TRBV5-1; CDR3 protein: ASSLDLRISGNTIY
J gene: TRBJ2-7; V gene: TRBV4-2; CDR3 protein: ASSQDLYSGGAYEQY
J gene: TRBJ2-7; V gene: TRBV12-3/TRBV12-4; CDR3 protein: ASSFGSLPEQY
J gene: TRBJ2-3; V gene: TRBV5-1; CDR3 protein: ASSKPGHADTQY
J gene: TRBJ2-1; V gene: TRBV12-3/TRBV12-4; CDR3 protein: ASSLKLADNEQF
J gene: TRBJ1-5; V gene: TRBV12-3/TRBV12-4; CDR3 protein: ASSFSLIQPQH
J gene: TRBJ2-7; V gene: TRBV29-1; CDR3 protein: SVLATDYEQY
J gene: TRBJ2-1; V gene: TRBV7-2; CDR3 protein: ASSTRQVHNEQF
J gene: TRBJ2-1; V gene: TRBV7-8; CDR3 protein: ASSYGGTVYNEQF
J gene: TRBJ2-5; V gene: TRBV25-1; CDR3 protein: ASNRREETQY
J gene: TRBJ2-5; V gene: TRBV20-1; CDR3 protein: SAHELASQETQY
J gene: TRBJ2-5; V gene: TRBV5-1; CDR3 protein: ASAEGAFGQY
J gene: TRBJ2-3; V gene: TRBV4-3; CDR3 protein: ASSQDLLAGRGTQY
J gene: TRBJ2-2; V gene: TRBV7-2; CDR3 protein: ASSLVGSGATGELF
J gene: TRBJ1-5; V gene: TRBV7-2; CDR3 protein: ASSASGLNNQPQH
J gene: TRBJ2-3; V gene: TRBV29-1; CDR3 protein: SVVPGQGATDTQY